This T cell receptor beta chain is from a study of T cell changes during pregnancy in multiple sclerosis. Germline CDR1 MRHNA, CDR2 SNTAGT. The CDR3 extends over 12 amino acids. Between the trimmed V and J ends, which lost 0 bases and 7 bases, there was a span of 6 bases. TCRdb's copy holds only in-frame clones and misses some; the assay was immunoSEQ multiplex PCR. This table has roughly 100,000 clones, less than 95% appearing once. This sample comprised peripheral blood, obtained before pregnancy. The clonotype originates from a female donor with multiple sclerosis, enrolled in a pregnancy study. The chain combines TRBV6-4 with TRBJ2-5, with D unresolved. CDR3 bases: TGTGCCAGCAGTGACTCGACGGGGACCCAGTACTTC. This sequence encodes CASSDSTGTQYF.